This passage covers 21 T cell receptor beta chains from one sample sequenced in a study of vaccination and CD4 T cells after COVID-19. With the Oncomine TCR Beta short-read assay, DNA from cultured CD4+ T cells was sequenced. Using its own MiXCR run on the PCR reads, TCRdb lists one record per CDR3 protein. The sample has about 7,100 distinct CDR3 sequences, 55% to 80% seen once. These receptors lack a known antigen. Treatment denoted: approximately 10-day PBMC culture with coronavirus spike peptide pools or control peptides (ViraFEST assay). The sequenced sample was CD4+ T cells from blood, cultured in vitro. The receptors were sampled from a human donor who had recovered from COVID-19.

This rearrangement joins TRBV4-3 to TRBJ1-5, with D possibly TRBD1 on 5 matching bases. The CDR3 is made up of 17 amino acids. Germline-derived CDR1 and CDR2 are LGHNA and YSLEER. V was pared by 1 base and J by 4 bases, with 17 bases between. The CDR3 is CASSQGHAGLKNQPQHF. The DNA of the CDR3 is TGCGCCAGCAGCCAAGGACATGCAGGGCTTAAAAATCAGCCCCAGCATTTT.

The CDR3 reads CASLPGSPRRYEQFF. The DNA for the CDR3 is TGTGCCAGCTTACCAGGGTCCCCCCGGCGGTATGAGCAGTTCTTC. V usage is TRBV6-1 and J usage is TRBJ2-1; D is possibly TRBD1 (5 bases). The V end lost 8 bases, the J end lost 8 bases, and 22 bases lay between the germline ends. Germline values: CDR1 MNHNS, CDR2 SASEGT. CDR3 length equals 15 residues.

The chain recombines TRBV12-1 with TRBJ2-5; whether TRBD2, the table's D call, matches the DNA was not checked. TRBV12-1 is a listed pseudogene. The CDR3 is 17 residues long. CDR3 sequence (DNA): TGTGCCAGCAGCTTTGAATACCTAGCGGGAGCCCGAGAGACCCAGTACTTC. It encodes CASSFEYLAGARETQYF.

The chain combines TRBV7-2 with TRBJ2-4; D is unresolved. V was cut by 2 bases and J by 9 bases, with 11 bases left in between. The CDR3 has 13 residues. From germline, CDR1 is SGHTA and CDR2 FQGNSA. CDR3 loop: CASSLIPESIQYF. The CDR3 nucleotides read TGTGCCAGCAGCTTAATCCCCGAAAGCATTCAGTACTTC.

This clonotype is large in the sample. The genes are TRBV27 and TRBJ2-2; D is perhaps TRBD1 (5 bases). The V gene lost 2 bases and the J gene lost 3 bases, with 10 bases spanning the gap. The CDR3 totals 15 residues. Per germline, CDR1 MNHEY and CDR2 SMNVEV (reference sequence). CDR3 sequence (DNA): TGTGCCAGCAGTTTAAGGGGCCAAGACACCGGGGAGCTGTTTTTT. As protein: CASSLRGQDTGELFF.

This clonotype is large within its sample. The chain has TRBV20-1 and TRBJ2-7, with D maybe TRBD2 (5 bases). Trimming took 5 bases from V and 3 from J, leaving 20 bases between them. Germline CDR1 reads DFQATT; CDR2 reads SNEGSKA (reference sequence). The CDR3 is 15 amino acids. In DNA form, the CDR3 reads TGCAGTGCTTCCATTGGCCGGGATAGTAGCTACGAGCAGTACTTC. Protein product: CSASIGRDSSYEQYF.

This clonotype was seen only a few times. This chain joins TRBV7-2 and TRBJ1-5; no clear D gene. CDR3 length: 15 amino acids. Deletions cut 0 bases from V and 0 bases from J, with 6 bases between. Germline assignment: CDR1 SGHTA and CDR2 FQGNSA. CDR3 amino acids: CASSLAGISNQPQHF. In nucleotides, the CDR3 is TGTGCCAGCAGCTTAGCTGGGATTAGCAATCAGCCCCAGCATTTT.

Only one count was recorded for this clonotype. The CDR3 sequence: CASSRDFMNTEAFF. The CDR3 DNA is TGTGCCAGCAGCCGGGACTTCATGAACACTGAAGCTTTCTTT. V and J are TRBV27 and TRBJ1-1; possibly TRBD1 for D (5 bases). V lost 6 bases and J 0 bases, leaving 11 bases between the germline ends. CDR3 length equals 14 residues. Germline-derived CDR1 and CDR2 are MNHEY and SMNVEV (reference sequence).

The V call is TRBV30, the J call TRBJ2-5; no reliable D call. CDR1 and CDR2 from the germline V gene are GTSNPN and SVGIG (reference sequence). V was trimmed by 3 bases and J by 0 bases, leaving 2 bases between them. The CDR3 is made up of 11 amino acids. The CDR3 sequence: CAWRDQETQYF. The CDR3 DNA reads as TGTGCCTGGAGAGACCAAGAGACCCAGTACTTC.

This clonotype was seen only once. The chain links TRBV5-1 to TRBJ1-1, with 9 bases matching TRBD1. The CDR3 extends over 16 amino acids. CDR1 SGHRS and CDR2 YFSETQ come from the germline V gene. Trimming took 7 bases from V and 1 from J; bases not matched to a gene: 11. The CDR3 sequence is CASRKTPGQGNTEAFF. For the CDR3, the DNA is TGCGCCAGCCGGAAAACGCCGGGACAGGGGAACACTGAAGCTTTCTTT.

This clonotype was observed a single time. The rearrangement links TRBV20-1 to TRBJ2-7, with D possibly matching TRBD2 (5 bases). The V gene lost 7 bases and the J gene lost 5 bases, with 18 bases spanning the gap. The CDR3 runs to 13 residues. Germline V CDR1 and CDR2: DFQATT, SNEGSKA (reference sequence). The CDR3 nucleotides are TGCAGTGGGGGAATGGGAGTGCAACACGAGCAGTACTTC. As protein: CSGGMGVQHEQYF.

The rearrangement joins TRBV6-2 or TRBV6-3 to TRBJ2-7; 7 bases are a match to TRBD1. The junction had 12 bases not matched to a gene; V was cut back by 8 bases and J by 2 bases. The germline gives CDR1 MNHEY, CDR2 SVGEGT. This CDR3 is built from 15 residues. The CDR3 nucleotides read TGTGCCAGCCTACGAACAGGGGCCGCCACCTACGAGCAGTACTTC. Amino acid sequence: CASLRTGAATYEQYF.

This chain connects TRBV6-5 to TRBJ2-5; tentative D call: TRBD1 (6 bases). V was pared by 2 bases and J by 7 bases, with 20 bases between. CDR1 MNHEY and CDR2 SVGAGI come from the germline V gene. The CDR3 is made up of 16 amino acids. The CDR3 sequence is CASSYGRATSRGTQYF. CDR3 DNA sequence: TGTGCCAGCAGTTACGGCAGGGCCACATCCAGGGGGACCCAGTACTTC.

The chain uses TRBV20-1 and TRBJ1-2; perhaps TRBD1 as D (5 bases). CDR1 and CDR2 from the germline V gene are DFQATT and SNEGSKA (reference sequence). Trimming shortened V by 2 bases and J by 6 bases, and 13 bases separated the two germline ends. The CDR3 runs to 13 residues. The CDR3 here is CSARSGTSHGYTF. Written as DNA, the CDR3 is TGCAGTGCTAGATCTGGGACGAGCCATGGCTACACCTTC.

The J gene is TRBJ2-7, the V gene TRBV7-9; D remains unclear. Trimming pared 5 bases from V and 9 bases from J, leaving 11 bases between. Looked up from germline, CDR1 is SEHNR and CDR2 is FQNEAQ (reference sequence). The CDR3 has 11 residues. The DNA for the CDR3 is TGTGCCAGCAGCCAACGATTGGGGCAGTACTTC. Translating gives CASSQRLGQYF.

The rearrangement joins TRBV20-1 to TRBJ1-3; D is perhaps TRBD1 (6 bases). Germline V gene data show CDR1 as DFQATT and CDR2 as SNEGSKA (reference sequence). Trimming removed 5 bases at V and 3 bases at J, with 14 bases between. This CDR3 contains 14 residues. The CDR3 region is CSAPSGGGGNTIYF. In DNA, the CDR3 is TGCAGTGCTCCTTCTGGGGGCGGTGGAAACACCATATATTTT.

This chain joins TRBV6-2 or TRBV6-3 and TRBJ1-6; D unresolved. The length of the CDR3 is 16 residues. The germline CDR1 and CDR2 sequences are MNHEY and SVGEGT. The V and J ends lost 1 base and 7 bases respectively, with 14 bases between them. The CDR3 protein is CASSYYGGLGNSPLHF. In DNA, the CDR3 is TGTGCCAGCAGTTACTACGGAGGACTCGGGAATTCACCCCTCCACTTT.

The chain couples TRBV11-3 to TRBJ2-2, with TRBD2 identical over 8 bases. Germline assignment: CDR1 SGHNT and CDR2 YENEEA. V was pared by 5 bases and J by 7 bases, with 12 bases of the junction left unmatched. The CDR3 is 16 amino acids. CDR3 in DNA: TGTGCCAGCAGCCCAAGATGGGGACTAGGGAACGGGGAGCTGTTTTTT. This codes for CASSPRWGLGNGELFF.

V gene TRBV7-2 combines with J gene TRBJ1-2, with unresolved D. The CDR3 sequence is 15 residues long. CDR1 and CDR2 from the germline V gene are SGHTA and FQGNSA. Trimming stripped 4 bases from V and 5 bases from J, with 17 bases between. The CDR3, as DNA: TGTGCCAGCAGCTCCTCCGACGCGAAGTCGTATGGCTACACCTTC. This gives the protein CASSSSDAKSYGYTF.

This chain connects TRBV6-2 or TRBV6-3 to TRBJ1-5; weak D call: TRBD1 (5 bases). The CDR3 covers 18 residues. In germline, CDR1 is MNHEY, CDR2 SVGEGT. Trimming removed 0 bases from V and 2 bases from J, with 17 bases in between. The CDR3 region has the DNA TGTGCCAGCAGTTACTCGACAGACGCATTTAGGGGCAATCAGCCCCAGCATTTT. Translating gives CASSYSTDAFRGNQPQHF.

As for this clonotype: A much larger clone differs from this one at a single base, so this may be a read error. The J gene is TRBJ1-1, the V gene TRBV5-4, with 7 bases fitting TRBD1. The CDR3 length is 16 residues. V shed 4 bases and J 0 bases; nucleotides not matched to a gene: 9. Germline CDR1 is SGHNT and CDR2 is YYREEE (reference sequence). The CDR3: CASSPGRGFMNTEAFF. CDR3 sequence (DNA): TGTGCCAGCAGCCCTGGCAGGGGGTTTATGAACACTGAAGCTTTCTTT.